Listed below are T cell receptor beta chains from one sample, sequenced in a study of response to subunit inactivated influenza vaccine. TCRdb re-derived calls from the RT-PCR reads in MiXCR, one entry per CDR3 protein. The table has about 540,000 distinct CDR3 sequences, around 15% seen once; the top ten hold around 10%. The specimen was PBMCs from blood, collected 11 to 12 days after vaccination. The receptors shown here come from a middle-aged man who received an inactivated influenza vaccine. Both conserved end residues are part of each CDR3. D genes are given only for firm matches. Clone sizes are given selectively: once, few, many, or a class where the clone is expanded.

TRBV4-2	TRBD1	NA	TRBJ2-7	TGTGCCAGCAAGGGACAGGGGTCAGACTACGAGCAGTACTTC	CASKGQGSDYEQYF
TRBV5-1	TRBD1	few	TRBJ2-1	TGCGCCAGCAGCAGCTCGCAGATCGGACAGGGCTATGAGCAGTTCTTC	CASSSSQIGQGYEQFF
TRBV10-3	NA	NA	TRBJ1-1	TGTGCCATCAGTGAGTCAGGGAGGGGGGGCACTGAAGCTTTCTTT	CAISESGRGGTEAFF
TRBV6-5	TRBD1	NA	TRBJ1-5	TGTGCCAGCAGTTACTCGAAATCAGGACAGGGCAATCAGCCCCAGCATTTT	CASSYSKSGQGNQPQHF
TRBV7-2	TRBD2	many	TRBJ2-3	TGTGCCAGCAGCTCTCTAGCGGGGACTAGCACAGATACGCAGTATTTT	CASSSLAGTSTDTQYF
TRBV11-2	TRBD2	few	TRBJ2-5	TGTGCCAGCAGCTTTGGGACTAGCGCCAACGCAAGGACCCAGTACTTC	CASSFGTSANARTQYF
TRBV20-1	TRBD1	few	TRBJ1-1	TGCAGTGCTAGAGTCCCAGGGGGCCCTGAAGCTTTCTTT	CSARVPGGPEAFF
TRBV20-1	NA	many	TRBJ2-5	TGCAGTGCTAGAGATCTAGGGTTCCAAGAGACCCAGTACTTC	CSARDLGFQETQYF
TRBV10-2	NA	few	TRBJ2-2	TGCGCCAGCAGAGGGAATAGCGACAACACCGGGGAGCTGTTTTTT	CASRGNSDNTGELFF
TRBV7-2	NA	few	TRBJ2-6	TGTGCCAGCAGCTTATTTGGATCTGGGGCCAACGTCCTGACTTTC	CASSLFGSGANVLTF
TRBV20-1	NA	few	TRBJ2-5	TGCAGTGCCCGGTACCAAGAGACCCAGTACTTC	CSARYQETQYF
TRBV7-2	TRBD2	NA	TRBJ2-1	TGTGCCAGCAGCTTAGAGCGGGGGGTGTACAATGAGCAGTTCTTC	CASSLERGVYNEQFF
TRBV28	TRBD2	NA	TRBJ2-7	TGTGCCAGCAGTCCACCAGCGGGAGGGATCGACGAGCAGTACTTC	CASSPPAGGIDEQYF
TRBV10-3	NA	many	TRBJ2-7	TGTGCCATCAGTCCTAGAGAGGGGTACGAGCAGTACTTC	CAISPREGYEQYF
TRBV7-3	NA	NA	TRBJ2-1	TGTGCCAGCAGCTCCATCACCGGGACTGGGGACAATGAGCAGTTCTTC	CASSSITGTGDNEQFF
TRBV7-2	TRBD2	NA	TRBJ2-7	TGTGCCAGCAGCTTAGAGGGGACTAGCGGCTCGGGACAGCAGTACTTC	CASSLEGTSGSGQQYF
TRBV2	NA	NA	TRBJ2-1	TGTGCCAGCAGTGAGACGCCTGGCAATGAGCAGTTCTTC	CASSETPGNEQFF
TRBV5-1	NA	NA	TRBJ2-7	TGCGCCAGCAGCTTGAAGGGCAACTCCTACGAGCAGTACTTC	CASSLKGNSYEQYF
TRBV7-9	TRBD2	few	TRBJ2-3	TGTGCCAGCACCTTGCGGGAGGGCACAGATACGCAGTATTTT	CASTLREGTDTQYF
TRBV29-1	TRBD2	NA	TRBJ2-1	TGCAGCGTTGAACCCATGGAAGCGGGGGGATACAATGAGCAGTTCTTC	CSVEPMEAGGYNEQFF
TRBV5-1	NA	many	TRBJ2-3	TGCGCCAGCAGCTTGGAGGGCGGTAGACGGATCGCAGATACGCAGTATTTT	CASSLEGGRRIADTQYF
TRBV20-1	TRBD2	once	TRBJ2-1	TGCAGTGGCGGGAGGCTTCAGGGCAATGAGCAGTTCTTC	CSGGRLQGNEQFF
TRBV5-1	TRBD2	NA	TRBJ2-3	TGCGCCAGTACCATGGCGGGACTAGCGGGCGCAGATACGCAGTATTTT	CASTMAGLAGADTQYF
TRBV7-9	TRBD2	NA	TRBJ2-2	TGTGCCAGCAGCTTAGCCCAGGGACTAGCGAACACCGGGGAGCTGTTTTTT	CASSLAQGLANTGELFF
TRBV7-3	TRBD2	NA	TRBJ2-2	TGTGCCAGCAGCTTAATGGGCAGGACTAGCCTCAAGGAGTCCGGGGAGCTGTTTTTT	CASSLMGRTSLKESGELFF
TRBV7-2	NA	NA	TRBJ1-1	TGTGCCAGCAGCTTGTCCGGGGGGGTGGACACTGAAGCTTTCTTT	CASSLSGGVDTEAFF
TRBV6-1	TRBD1	once	TRBJ1-2	TGTGCCAGCAGATCTCCAGGGGGCCACGGCTACACCTTC	CASRSPGGHGYTF
TRBV24-1	NA	NA	TRBJ2-7	TGTGCCACGTCCGGGGGATCCTACGAGCAGTACTTC	CATSGGSYEQYF
TRBV16	TRBD1	many	TRBJ2-7	TGTGCCAGCGCCGACAGGGACTACGAGCAGTACTTC	CASADRDYEQYF